What follows are 18 T cell receptor beta chains derived from one specimen sequenced in a study of cytotoxic CD8 clonotypes in ibrutinib-treated CLL. Sequencing used immunoSEQ multiplex PCR; TCRdb keeps in-frame clones, though not all of them. The repertoire holds 150,000 or so clones, about 76% seen once, with 5.1% in the top ten. Sequences were derived from PBMCs, sampled after 24 months of ibrutinib treatment. All receptors come from a human donor with chronic lymphocytic leukemia.

V is TRBV7-9 and J is TRBJ2-5; 14 nucleotides line up with TRBD2. This CDR3 contains 19 residues. CDR1 SEHNR and CDR2 FQNEAQ come from the germline V gene (reference sequence). J lost 9 bases, V lost 1 base, and 16 bases had no gene match. The CDR3 is CASSLGPSLQGLAGAPQYF. The CDR3 DNA reads TGTGCCAGCAGCTTAGGGCCATCCCTCCAGGGACTAGCGGGGGCCCCCCAGTACTTC.

V is TRBV7-9 and J is TRBJ2-7, with 9 nucleotides matching TRBD1. Trimming took 5 bases from V and 2 from J; bases not matched to a gene: 7. The CDR3 runs to 15 residues. Germline V gives CDR1 SEHNR, CDR2 FQNEAQ (reference sequence). Here the CDR3 reads CASSPPGTGTYEQYF. The CDR3 nucleotides are TGTGCCAGCAGCCCTCCCGGGACAGGGACCTACGAGCAGTACTTC.

This clone was counted between two and nine times. The genes are TRBV7-3 and TRBJ2-2; 7 bases map to TRBD2. The CDR3 length is 15 residues. Germline V gene sequence: CDR1 SGHTA, CDR2 FQGTGA. The V and J ends lost 5 bases and 4 bases, in that order; junction bases with no gene match: 7. The CDR3 loop is CASSPAGPPTGELFF. CDR3 nucleotides: TGTGCCAGCAGCCCAGCGGGGCCCCCCACCGGGGAGCTGTTTTTT.

The chain has TRBV28 and TRBJ2-5; no clear D. This CDR3 has 11 residues. The V end was cut by 3 bases, the J end by 10 bases, with 9 bases between. The germline gives CDR1 MDHEN, CDR2 SYDVKM. DNA for the CDR3: TGTGCCAGCAGTTTTCAGGCAGGCCAGTACTTC. This encodes CASSFQAGQYF.

The V call is TRBV27, the J call TRBJ2-5; 7 bases map to TRBD2. The V and J ends lost 8 bases and 7 bases, in that order; junction bases with no gene match: 10. Germline assignment: CDR1 MNHEY and CDR2 SMNVEV (reference sequence). This CDR3 spans 13 amino acids. The CDR3 bases are TGTGCCAGCCGGCTGGGGGGGGAAGGGACCCAGTACTTC. It yields the protein CASRLGGEGTQYF.

This chain joins TRBV7-2 and TRBJ1-2; no firm D call. From germline, CDR1 is SGHTA and CDR2 FQGNSA. Trimming removed 1 base at V and 7 bases at J, with 13 bases between. The CDR3 runs 14 residues. CDR3 loop: CASSLVGRFAGYTF. CDR3 in DNA: TGTGCCAGCAGCTTAGTCGGCAGATTCGCTGGCTACACCTTC.

V and J are TRBV5-4 and TRBJ2-5; 7 nucleotides line up with TRBD2. Trimming at V came to 1 base and at J to 2 bases, leaving 2 bases not matched to a gene. Germline-derived CDR1 and CDR2 are SGHNT and YYREEE (reference sequence). The CDR3 is 14 residues long. The CDR3 sequence is CASSLWEGQETQYF. The CDR3 DNA reads TGTGCCAGCAGCTTGTGGGAGGGACAAGAGACCCAGTACTTC.

This clone is a singleton in its sample. This chain joins TRBV28 and TRBJ2-1, with TRBD2 as a possible D gene (7 bases). This CDR3 spans 14 amino acids. Trimming removed 6 bases from V and 2 bases from J, with 11 bases in between. Germline V CDR1 and CDR2: MDHEN, SYDVKM. The CDR3 DNA follows: TGTGCCAGCAGCCGCGGGGGCCCCTACAATGAGCAGTTCTTC. Translated: CASSRGGPYNEQFF.

The CDR3 coding sequence is TGTGCCAGCAGCGTAGCCGCAGGGGTGTACGAGCAGTACTTC. Its protein is CASSVAAGVYEQYF. The chain recombines TRBV9 with TRBJ2-7; D perhaps matches TRBD1 (6 bases). Trimming pared 0 bases from V and 4 bases from J, leaving 11 bases between. The CDR3 is 14 amino acids. The germline gives CDR1 SGDLS, CDR2 YYNGEE.

This chain uses TRBV19 with TRBJ2-5; TRBD2 might be the D (5 bases). The CDR3 spans 15 residues. V was trimmed by 4 bases and J by 4 bases, leaving 16 bases between them. Germline values: CDR1 LNHDA, CDR2 SQIVND (reference sequence). DNA for the CDR3: TGTGCCAGTAGTAACAACGGGATGGGAACAGAGACCCAGTACTTC. Amino acid sequence: CASSNNGMGTETQYF.

As concerns this clone: Being one base from a much bigger clone, this may be a read error. The CDR3 sequence: CASSNRDRAQETQYF. Written as DNA, the CDR3 is TGTGCCAGCAGCAACCGGGACAGGGCCCAAGAGACCCAGTACTTC. This chain connects TRBV5-4 to TRBJ2-5; 9 bases align to TRBD1. CDR1 and CDR2 (germline): SGHNT, YYREEE (reference sequence). The CDR3 has 15 residues. Unmatched junction bases numbered 5, after V lost 4 bases and J lost 1 base.

The chain uses TRBV19 and TRBJ2-7; 10 bases match TRBD1. V lost 7 bases and J lost 1; bases outside the gene matches: 10. This CDR3 has 16 amino acids. From germline, CDR1 is LNHDA and CDR2 SQIVND (reference sequence). CDR3 DNA: TGTGCCAGTATGTCCAACCCGGGACAGGGGTCCTACGAGCAGTACTTC. Translation: CASMSNPGQGSYEQYF.

This clone occurred many times. The V gene is TRBV5-1, the J gene TRBJ2-7, with 7 positions matching TRBD1. This CDR3 is 14 amino acids long. Germline CDR1 and CDR2: SGHRS and YFSETQ. V dropped 4 bases and J dropped 3; count of bases not matched to a gene: 7. CDR3 residues: CASSAGQEFYEQYF. The CDR3 bases are TGCGCCAGCAGCGCCGGACAGGAGTTCTACGAGCAGTACTTC. Looking up the rest from reference TRBV5-1 and TRBJ2-7 gives the full variable domain: KAGVTQTPRYLIKTRGQQVTLSCSPISGHRSVSWYQQTPGQGLQFLFEYFSETQRNKGNFPGRFSGRQFSNSRSEMNVSTLELGDSALYLCASSAGQEFYEQYFGPGTRLTVT.

The chain joins TRBV7-3 to TRBJ1-1, with TRBD1 matching over 8 bases. This CDR3 spans 13 amino acids. V shed 5 bases and J 10 bases; nucleotides not matched to a gene: 9. CDR1 and CDR2 from the germline V gene are SGHTA and FQGTGA. The CDR3 DNA sequence: TGTGCCAGCAGCCCGACAGGGGCGCAAGTAGCTTTCTTT. It specifies CASSPTGAQVAFF.

This chain joins TRBV27 and TRBJ1-2, with D hard to call. The CDR3 has 13 amino acids. Germline loops: CDR1 MNHEY, CDR2 SMNVEV (reference sequence). V shed 4 bases and J shed 1 base, with 7 bases lying between them. CDR3 sequence (DNA): TGTGCCAGCAGTTCAGAGCTTAACTATGGCTACACCTTC. Its translation is CASSSELNYGYTF.

This clone has just one count. This chain connects TRBV15 to TRBJ2-3; D unclear. This CDR3 has 10 residues. V was trimmed by 9 bases and J by 1 base, leaving 2 bases between them. CDR1 is LNHNV, CDR2 YYDKDF, per germline (reference sequence). The CDR3 sequence: CATRTDTQYF. The CDR3 region has the DNA TGTGCCACACGCACAGATACGCAGTATTTT.

This clone appeared once. The genes are TRBV6-5 and TRBJ2-3; D perhaps matches TRBD2 (5 bases). The CDR3 spans 13 residues. Trimming removed 6 bases at V and 2 bases at J, with 9 bases between. Germline V gene lookup returns CDR1 MNHEY and CDR2 SVGAGI. This CDR3 is CASRRLHTDTQYF. The CDR3 DNA reads TGTGCCAGCAGACGACTACACACAGATACGCAGTATTTT.

The chain couples TRBV7-2 to TRBJ1-2; perhaps TRBD1 as D (5 bases). The CDR3 runs to 16 residues. Trimming removed 1 base from V and 3 bases from J, with 15 bases in between. CDR1 is SGHTA, CDR2 FQGNSA, per germline. CDR3 sequence: CASSLGPGADHYGYTF. CDR3 nucleotides: TGTGCCAGCAGCTTAGGACCTGGGGCGGACCACTATGGCTACACCTTC.